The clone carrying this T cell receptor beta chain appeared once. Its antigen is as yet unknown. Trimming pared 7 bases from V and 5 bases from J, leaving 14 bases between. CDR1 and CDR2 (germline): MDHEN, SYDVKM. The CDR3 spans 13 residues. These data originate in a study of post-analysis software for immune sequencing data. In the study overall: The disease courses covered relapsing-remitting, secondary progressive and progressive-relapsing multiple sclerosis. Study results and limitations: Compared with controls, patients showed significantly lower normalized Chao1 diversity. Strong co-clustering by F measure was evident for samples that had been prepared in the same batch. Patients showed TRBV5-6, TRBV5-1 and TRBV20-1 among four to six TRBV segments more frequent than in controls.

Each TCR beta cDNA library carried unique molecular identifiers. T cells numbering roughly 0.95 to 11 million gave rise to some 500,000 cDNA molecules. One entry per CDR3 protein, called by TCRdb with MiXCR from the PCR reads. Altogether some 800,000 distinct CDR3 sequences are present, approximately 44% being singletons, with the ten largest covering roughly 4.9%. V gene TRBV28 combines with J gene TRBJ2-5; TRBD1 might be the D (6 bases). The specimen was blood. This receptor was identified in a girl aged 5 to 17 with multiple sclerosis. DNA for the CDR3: TGTGCCAGCATGATTGGAGACAGGGAGACCCAGTACTTC. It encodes CASMIGDRETQYF. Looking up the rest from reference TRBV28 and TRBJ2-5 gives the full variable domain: DVKVTQSSRYLVKRTGEKVFLECVQDMDHENMFWYRQDPGLGLRLIYFSYDVKMKEKGDIPEGYSVSREKKERFSLILESASTNQTSMYLCASMIGDRETQYFGPGTRLLVL.